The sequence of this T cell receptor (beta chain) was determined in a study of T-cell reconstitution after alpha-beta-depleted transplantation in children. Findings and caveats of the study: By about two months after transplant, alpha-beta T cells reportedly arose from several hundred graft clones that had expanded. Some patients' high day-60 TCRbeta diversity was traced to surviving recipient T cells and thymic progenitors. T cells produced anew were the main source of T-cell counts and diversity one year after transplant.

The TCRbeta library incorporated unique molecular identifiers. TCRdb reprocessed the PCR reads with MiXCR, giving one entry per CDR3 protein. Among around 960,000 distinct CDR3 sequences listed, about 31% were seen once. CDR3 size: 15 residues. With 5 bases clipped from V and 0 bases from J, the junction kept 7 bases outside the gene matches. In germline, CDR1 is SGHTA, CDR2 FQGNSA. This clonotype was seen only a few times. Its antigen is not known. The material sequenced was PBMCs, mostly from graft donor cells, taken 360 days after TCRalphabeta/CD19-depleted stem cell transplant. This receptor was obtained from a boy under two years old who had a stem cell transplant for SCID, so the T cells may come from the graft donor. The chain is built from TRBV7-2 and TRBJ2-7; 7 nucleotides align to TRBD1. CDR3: CASSPDRVSSYEQYF. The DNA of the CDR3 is TGTGCCAGCAGCCCCGACAGGGTGAGCTCCTACGAGCAGTACTTC.